The T cell receptor beta chain under discussion was sequenced for a study of blood T cell repertoires in COVID-19. Background on the study: Collection of acute and convalescent COVID-19 samples took place in the United States, Italy and Spain. Sources were T cells, B-cell-depleted T cells, or PBMCs; the material itself was cDNA or gDNA.

Original analysis: Researchers report that nucleated cell counts were estimated from reference gene primer amplification. TCRdb's table, derived via immunoSEQ multiplex PCR, lists solely in-frame clones and lacks some. Clone size and V and J calls were adopted from that table, with D and trimming inferred from the DNA. The sample lists 20,000 to 30,000 clones, about nine tenths occurring once. Unmatched junction bases numbered 11, after V lost 3 bases and J lost 0 bases. The CDR3 has 18 amino acids. Germline-derived CDR1 and CDR2 are WNHNN and SYGVQD (reference sequence). V and J are TRBV10-1 and TRBJ2-5; 9 bases match TRBD2. This receptor was identified in an older man with acute or convalescent COVID-19. The sample comprised peripheral blood. CDR3 loop: CASSDRTSGSENQETQYF. For the CDR3, the DNA is TGCGCCAGCAGTGACCGTACTAGCGGGTCAGAAAACCAAGAGACCCAGTACTTC.